The entry that follows covers one T cell receptor beta chain sequence. The antigen is undetermined. Prepared libraries of TCR beta cDNA carried unique molecular identifiers. TCRdb re-derived calls from the PCR reads in MiXCR, one entry per CDR3 protein. This sample carries some 890,000 distinct CDR3 sequences, roughly half of them seen once, and the ten largest clones take roughly 4.4%. This entry comes from a study of post-analysis software for immune sequencing data. Study-wide results and caveats: Patients showed TRBV5-6, TRBV5-1 and TRBV20-1 among four to six TRBV segments more frequent than in controls.

The CDR3 is made up of 17 amino acids. CDR1 and CDR2 (germline): DFQATT, SNEGSKA (reference sequence). Trimming removed 1 base from V and 5 bases from J; junction bases left unmatched: 12. Specimen: blood. The receptor comes from a girl under 18 with multiple sclerosis. The V gene is TRBV20-1, the J gene TRBJ1-4; 8 nucleotides agree with TRBD1. CDR3 amino acids: CSARGRGRFPSNEKLFF. The CDR3 DNA reads as TGCAGTGCTAGAGGCAGGGGGCGATTTCCGTCAAATGAAAAACTGTTTTTT.